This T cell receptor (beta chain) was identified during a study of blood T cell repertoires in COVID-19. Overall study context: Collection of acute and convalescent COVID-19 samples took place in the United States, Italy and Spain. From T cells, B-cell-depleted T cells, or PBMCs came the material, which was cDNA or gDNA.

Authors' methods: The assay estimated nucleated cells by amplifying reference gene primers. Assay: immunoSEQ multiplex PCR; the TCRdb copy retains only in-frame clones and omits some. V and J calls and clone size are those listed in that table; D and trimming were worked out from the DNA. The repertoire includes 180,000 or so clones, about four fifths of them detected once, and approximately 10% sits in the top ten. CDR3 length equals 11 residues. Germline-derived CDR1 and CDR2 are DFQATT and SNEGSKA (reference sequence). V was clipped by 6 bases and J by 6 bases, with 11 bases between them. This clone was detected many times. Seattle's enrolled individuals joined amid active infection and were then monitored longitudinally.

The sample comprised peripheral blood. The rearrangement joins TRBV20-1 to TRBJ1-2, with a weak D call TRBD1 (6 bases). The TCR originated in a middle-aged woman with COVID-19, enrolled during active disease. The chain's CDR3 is CSAQGKDGYTF. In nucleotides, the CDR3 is TGCAGTGCCCAGGGGAAAGATGGCTACACCTTC.